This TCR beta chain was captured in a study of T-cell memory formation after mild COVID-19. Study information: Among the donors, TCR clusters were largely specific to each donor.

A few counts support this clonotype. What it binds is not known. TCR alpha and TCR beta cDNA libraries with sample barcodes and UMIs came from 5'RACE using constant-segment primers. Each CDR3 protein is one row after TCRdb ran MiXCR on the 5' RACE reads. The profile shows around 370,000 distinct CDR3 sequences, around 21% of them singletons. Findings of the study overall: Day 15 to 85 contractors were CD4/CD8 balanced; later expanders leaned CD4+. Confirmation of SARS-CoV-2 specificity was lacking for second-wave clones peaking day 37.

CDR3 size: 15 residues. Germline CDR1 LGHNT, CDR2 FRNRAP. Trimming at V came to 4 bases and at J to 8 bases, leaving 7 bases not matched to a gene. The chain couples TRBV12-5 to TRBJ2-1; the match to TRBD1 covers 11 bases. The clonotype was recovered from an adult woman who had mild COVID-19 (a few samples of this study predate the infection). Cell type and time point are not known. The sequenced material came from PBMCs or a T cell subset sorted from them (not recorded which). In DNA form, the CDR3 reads TGTGCTAGTGGTTCCGGACAGGGGGCGTGGGATGAGCAGTTCTTC. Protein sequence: CASGSGQGAWDEQFF.